A selection of T cell receptor beta chains follows, all from one sample in a study of Ad26.COV2.S vaccination and SARS-CoV-2 variants. Assay: immunoSEQ multiplex PCR; the TCRdb copy retains only in-frame clones and omits some. The sample has 350,000 to 400,000 clones; 89% are singletons. The specimen was peripheral blood, collected in a trial of Ad26.COV2.S vaccine versus placebo. Every receptor here comes from a person aged 18-65 years who received the Ad26.COV2.S COVID-19 vaccine or a placebo. CDR3s include the opening cysteine and the closing phenylalanine or tryptophan. A D gene is named only where the DNA matches it firmly. Rows may omit the clone size; those that give it use once, few, many or a size class.

DNA	CDR3	size	V	J	D
TGTGCCAGCAGCCGGGACAGAGGGTACACAGATACGCAGTATTTT	CASSRDRGYTDTQYF	NA	TRBV11-2	TRBJ2-3	TRBD1
TGCGCCAGCAGTTCAGGGACTAGTATCACCGGGGAGCTGTTTTTT	CASSSGTSITGELFF	NA	TRBV5-1	TRBJ2-2	TRBD2
TGCAGTGCTAGAGTTGTCTACGAGCAGTACTTC	CSARVVYEQYF	NA	TRBV20-1	TRBJ2-7	NA
TGTGCCAGCAGCCAAGTAACGCTAACTAATGAAAAACTGTTTTTT	CASSQVTLTNEKLFF	NA	TRBV4-2	TRBJ1-4	NA
TGTGCCACCAGTGATTCCGGGACAGGGGACTACGAGCAGTACTTC	CATSDSGTGDYEQYF	few	TRBV24-1	TRBJ2-7	TRBD1
TGTGCCAGCACCCTAAGACAGGGGGCATCTAGCTATGGCTACACCTTC	CASTLRQGASSYGYTF	NA	TRBV21-1	TRBJ1-2	NA
TGCGCCAGCAGCCAAGGGGAGGGAACAGGGGTTCGGGCCTATGGCTACACCTTC	CASSQGEGTGVRAYGYTF	NA	TRBV4-1	TRBJ1-2	TRBD1
TGTGCCAGCAGCTTAGAGGGCAGGAACTATGGCTACACCTTC	CASSLEGRNYGYTF	NA	TRBV13	TRBJ1-2	NA
TGCGCCAGCAGCCTCTCCGCGTGGGGGAGAGGGGAGCAGTACTTC	CASSLSAWGRGEQYF	once	TRBV5-1	TRBJ2-7	NA
TGTGCCAGCGGTGGGAACGCGGGGTGGTTCCAGTTCTTC	CASGGNAGWFQFF	NA	TRBV2	TRBJ2-1	NA
TGTGCCAGCAGCCACAAACCGTCCTACGAGCAGTACTTC	CASSHKPSYEQYF	NA	TRBV11-3	TRBJ2-7	NA
TGTGCCAGCAGCTTGTCCCCTGACACTGAAGCTTTCTTT	CASSLSPDTEAFF	once	TRBV5-5	TRBJ1-1	NA
TGTGCCAGCTCACTTCAGGGGGAAGAGACCCAGTACTTC	CASSLQGEETQYF	NA	TRBV18	TRBJ2-5	TRBD1
TGCGCCAGCAGCCCGGGAAATAGCGGGGGAACAGATACGCAGTATTTT	CASSPGNSGGTDTQYF	NA	TRBV5-1	TRBJ2-3	TRBD2
TGCGCCAGCAGCCATATGGTAGGGGGCATATACGAGCAGTACTTC	CASSHMVGGIYEQYF	once	TRBV4-1	TRBJ2-7	TRBD1
TGTGCCAGCAGCCAAGAAGGGACCCCGGGGGCTTTCTTT	CASSQEGTPGAFF	NA	TRBV3-1/TRBV3-2	TRBJ1-1	NA
TGTGCCAGTAGTTCCGGGACAAGTAATGAAAAACTGTTTTTT	CASSSGTSNEKLFF	few	TRBV19	TRBJ1-4	NA
TGTGCCATCAGTCTGGTGCAGGGGGCAAATGAGCAGTTCTTC	CAISLVQGANEQFF	NA	TRBV10-3	TRBJ2-1	TRBD1
TGTGCCAGCAGTGAATTTAAGGACTACTATGGCTACACCTTC	CASSEFKDYYGYTF	NA	TRBV25-1	TRBJ1-2	NA
TGTGCCAGCAGTGAAATGGCGGGAGGGCCTAATGAGCAGTTCTTC	CASSEMAGGPNEQFF	NA	TRBV2	TRBJ2-1	TRBD2
TGTGCCACAGCAGGTCGAAACACCATATATTTT	CATAGRNTIYF	NA	TRBV19	TRBJ1-3	NA
TGTGCCAGCAGCCCAACGCGGACTAGCGGGAGTGTTTACAATGAGCAGTTCTTC	CASSPTRTSGSVYNEQFF	NA	TRBV7-3	TRBJ2-1	TRBD2
TGTGCCAGCAGCCCTTCAGGGGGCGCAGGCTATGGCTACACCTTC	CASSPSGGAGYGYTF	NA	TRBV3-1/TRBV3-2	TRBJ1-2	TRBD1
TGCAGTGCGACTAGGGGTGGTGAGCAGTTCTTC	CSATRGGEQFF	NA	TRBV20-1	TRBJ2-1	NA
TGTGCCAGCAGCGCGACGGACCAAATCACAGATACGCAGTATTTT	CASSATDQITDTQYF	NA	TRBV9	TRBJ2-3	NA
TGTGCCAGCAGTTCGCATTGGGACAGGGGGCGAATCGGGGAGCTGTTTTTT	CASSSHWDRGRIGELFF	once	TRBV28	TRBJ2-2	TRBD1
TGTGCCAGCAGTCCTACCGGGACTAGGCGATTTGTGGGACAAGAGACCCAGTACTTC	CASSPTGTRRFVGQETQYF	once	TRBV6-6	TRBJ2-5	TRBD2
TGTGCCAGCCTACGGTCCGGGACAGGGGGCTCGTTGGAAAAACTGTTTTTT	CASLRSGTGGSLEKLFF	NA	TRBV2	TRBJ1-4	TRBD1
TGTGCCAGCAGTGCGTATAATTCACCCCTCCACTTT	CASSAYNSPLHF	NA	TRBV25-1	TRBJ1-6	NA
TGTGCCAGCAGCCAAGATATGGGAGGTGTGGGGGCCAACGTCCTGACTTTC	CASSQDMGGVGANVLTF	NA	TRBV4-2	TRBJ2-6	NA
TGTGCCAGCAGACTAGCGGGAGGAGCCTACAATGAGCAGTTCTTC	CASRLAGGAYNEQFF	NA	TRBV11-3	TRBJ2-1	TRBD2
TGCGCCAGCAGCCCGGAACCGCGCGGGAGGCCAACAGATACGCAGTATTTT	CASSPEPRGRPTDTQYF	NA	TRBV5-1	TRBJ2-3	TRBD2
TGCGCCAGCAGTCAACCTTTCCTACAGTTACCTCGAAACACCGGGGAGCTGTTTTTT	CASSQPFLQLPRNTGELFF	NA	TRBV23-1	TRBJ2-2	NA
TGTGCCACCAGGGACGGGTCCTATAATTCACCCCTCCACTTT	CATRDGSYNSPLHF	NA	TRBV24-1	TRBJ1-6	NA
TGTGCCAGCTCACCTCGGGACAGCCGTACCGAGCAGTACTTC	CASSPRDSRTEQYF	NA	TRBV18	TRBJ2-7	TRBD1
TGTGCCAGCAGTTTATCGGGGCGGATACAGGAGCAGTACTTC	CASSLSGRIQEQYF	NA	TRBV27	TRBJ2-7	NA
TGCAGCGTTGGAGAGCGGAGCACAGATACGCAGTATTTT	CSVGERSTDTQYF	NA	TRBV29-1	TRBJ2-3	NA
TGTGCCAGCAGACGGGACAGGGGTGATGAAAAACTGTTTTTT	CASRRDRGDEKLFF	NA	TRBV6-6	TRBJ1-4	TRBD1
TGCGCCAGCAGCTTGGCAGGGGAGGGCACAGATACGCAGTATTTT	CASSLAGEGTDTQYF	NA	TRBV5-1	TRBJ2-3	NA
TGTGCCAGCACACAGACGTACAATGAGCAGTTCTTC	CASTQTYNEQFF	NA	TRBV28	TRBJ2-1	NA
TGTGCCACCGGGGGCGTAGGGCAGTTCTTC	CATGGVGQFF	NA	TRBV28	TRBJ2-1	NA
TGCGCCAGCAGAGTGGGCAGTGAAGCTGAAGCTTTCTTT	CASRVGSEAEAFF	few	TRBV5-1	TRBJ1-1	NA
TGTGCCAGCAGTTTAGGGACAGATACGCAGTATTTT	CASSLGTDTQYF	NA	TRBV27	TRBJ2-3	NA
TGTGCCAGCAGCCGGGCTCCGCAAGAGACCCAGTACTTC	CASSRAPQETQYF	NA	TRBV5-4	TRBJ2-5	NA
TGCAGCGTTGCCCCTGGTGGAAACACCATATATTTT	CSVAPGGNTIYF	NA	TRBV29-1	TRBJ1-3	NA
TGTGCCAGCAGCACGGTCCGGGACAGGGCTTCTTTC	CASSTVRDRASF	NA	TRBV21-1	TRBJ2-7	NA
TGCGCCAGCAGCTTGTCTAGCGGGGATTACAATGAGCAGTTCTTC	CASSLSSGDYNEQFF	NA	TRBV5-1	TRBJ2-1	TRBD2
TGCGCCAGCAGCTCCGACAGGGTGCGAGGCTACACCTTC	CASSSDRVRGYTF	NA	TRBV5-1	TRBJ1-2	TRBD1
TGTGCCAGTAGTAGTACAGGGGTGGGTGAAGCTTTCTTT	CASSSTGVGEAFF	NA	TRBV19	TRBJ1-1	TRBD1
TGTGCCAGCAGCTTAACCACACAGGGAACTTACGAGCAGTACTTC	CASSLTTQGTYEQYF	NA	TRBV11-2	TRBJ2-7	NA
TGTGCCAGCAGTTGGGGACAGGGGGGAGAGCAGTACTTC	CASSWGQGGEQYF	NA	TRBV12-3/TRBV12-4	TRBJ2-7	TRBD1
TGTGCCAGCAGCTTCACAGGGGGCTTTTCAGATACGCAGTATTTT	CASSFTGGFSDTQYF	NA	TRBV7-8	TRBJ2-3	TRBD1
TGTGCCGCCGGGGAAACCGGGAGGCACTATGGCTACACCTTC	CAAGETGRHYGYTF	NA	TRBV28	TRBJ1-2	NA
TGTGCCACCGGACCTAGCGGGAGTACCTACAATGAGCAGTTCTTC	CATGPSGSTYNEQFF	NA	TRBV15	TRBJ2-1	TRBD2
TGTGCCATCAGTGAGGGGGGACTAGCGGGAGTAGGCACAGATACGCAGTATTTT	CAISEGGLAGVGTDTQYF	once	TRBV10-3	TRBJ2-3	TRBD2